These 19 T cell receptor beta chains share one sample of origin, sequenced in a study of blood T cell repertoires in COVID-19 (TCRdb year 2020). The library was obtained by the immunoSEQ multiplex PCR assay. TCRdb carries this immuneACCESS record with in-frame sequences only. Its versions omit some clonotypes, under half of them owing to an unresolved V gene in the studies checked, with the rest unexplained. This sample holds approximately 140,000 clones; around 87% were observed only once. Clones ranked in the top ten supply 4% to 5% of the sample. Sequencing input: peripheral blood. The origin of the receptors is a woman aged 55-75 years with active or convalescent COVID-19.

The rearrangement links TRBV5-1 to TRBJ1-1; D unclear. This CDR3 spans 13 amino acids. Germline V gives CDR1 SGHRS, CDR2 YFSETQ. Trimming cost V 7 bases and J 1 base, with 11 bases left between them. CDR3 loop: CASGDMANTEAFF. The CDR3 DNA reads TGCGCCAGCGGCGACATGGCGAACACTGAAGCTTTCTTT. The whole variable domain, remainder taken from reference TRBV5-1 and TRBJ1-1, is KAGVTQTPRYLIKTRGQQVTLSCSPISGHRSVSWYQQTPGQGLQFLFEYFSETQRNKGNFPGRFSGRQFSNSRSEMNVSTLELGDSALYLCASGDMANTEAFFGQGTRLTVV.

The chain links TRBV6-2 or TRBV6-3 to TRBJ2-7, with TRBD2 matching 9 bases. Germline values: CDR1 MNHEY, CDR2 SVGEGT. The CDR3 totals 13 residues. Unmatched junction bases numbered 3, after V lost 5 bases and J lost 4 bases. CDR3 in DNA: TGTGCCAGCAGTCCCCTAGCGGGGTACGAGCAGTACTTC. It specifies CASSPLAGYEQYF.

The chain is built from TRBV5-1 and TRBJ2-1, with TRBD1 identical over 7 bases. This CDR3 comprises 16 residues. J gave up 4 bases and V 3 bases, and 10 bases lay outside the gene matches. The germline CDR1 and CDR2 sequences are SGHRS and YFSETQ. The CDR3 protein is CASSSQTGADYNEQFF. The CDR3 bases are TGCGCCAGCAGCTCACAAACAGGGGCGGATTACAATGAGCAGTTCTTC.

This clone has just a few counts. The chain couples TRBV5-1 to TRBJ2-2, with D maybe TRBD2 (6 bases). Trimming cost V 3 bases and J 3 bases, with 15 bases left between them. Germline lookup yields CDR1 SGHRS and CDR2 YFSETQ. The CDR3 contains 16 residues. The DNA for the CDR3 is TGCGCCAGCAGCTCTAGCGCCGGAAGGGACACCGGGGAGCTGTTTTTT. It yields the protein CASSSSAGRDTGELFF.

V is TRBV5-1 and J is TRBJ1-2, with a possible D match to TRBD1 (5 bases). CDR3 size: 16 residues. V was pared by 0 bases and J by 4 bases, with 16 bases between. Germline V gives CDR1 SGHRS, CDR2 YFSETQ. CDR3 bases: TGCGCCAGCAGCTTGGCCAGGGTGGGTGAAGGCTATGGCTACACCTTC. It codes for CASSLARVGEGYGYTF.

The chain uses TRBV6-1 and TRBJ1-5; D is undetermined. The CDR3 is 15 amino acids. Trimming took off 0 bases at V and 5 bases at J, with 11 bases between the two ends. Germline CDR1 and CDR2: MNHNS and SASEGT. CDR3 sequence (DNA): TGTGCCAGCAGTGAAGCTTCGGGTTCGTATCAGCCCCAGCATTTT. Protein: CASSEASGSYQPQHF.

Only one count was recorded for this clone. The rearrangement uses TRBV9 and TRBJ2-5; possibly TRBD2 for D (5 bases). V was clipped by 1 base and J by 1 base, with 11 bases between them. CDR1 SGDLS and CDR2 YYNGEE come from the germline V gene. This CDR3 spans 15 amino acids. CDR3 DNA: TGTGCCAGCAGCGTACTCCCGGGGTTCCAAGAGACCCAGTACTTC. Translating gives CASSVLPGFQETQYF.

The chain uses TRBV9 and TRBJ2-4; TRBD1 matches at 8 bases. V shed 4 bases, J shed 9 bases, and the junction held 9 bases outside the gene matches. Germline assignment: CDR1 SGDLS and CDR2 YYNGEE. CDR3 length equals 14 residues. As DNA, the CDR3 is TGTGCCAGCAGCCCAACGACAGGGGTGGGCATTCAGTACTTC. Its translation is CASSPTTGVGIQYF.

The rearrangement joins TRBV11-2 to TRBJ1-1; D not certain. The V end was cut by 2 bases, the J end by 4 bases, with 17 bases between. The CDR3 has 16 residues. The germline CDR1 and CDR2 sequences are SGHAT and FQNNGV. The CDR3 protein is CASSLRNAGKGTEAFF. CDR3 in DNA: TGTGCCAGCAGCTTAAGGAACGCGGGAAAGGGCACTGAAGCTTTCTTT.

The chain employs TRBV7-3 and TRBJ2-3; D is perhaps TRBD2 (5 bases). Trimming left V 1 base short and J 0 bases short, with 8 bases between. The CDR3 sequence is 15 residues long. Germline lookup yields CDR1 SGHTA and CDR2 FQGTGA. This CDR3 is CASSLIPGSTDTQYF. CDR3 DNA sequence: TGTGCCAGCAGCTTAATTCCGGGGAGCACAGATACGCAGTATTTT.

This chain connects TRBV5-1 to TRBJ1-5, with 9 bases identical to TRBD1. V was pared by 3 bases and J by 6 bases, with 4 bases of the junction left unmatched. The CDR3 consists of 14 residues. The germline V gene has CDR1 SGHRS and CDR2 YFSETQ. DNA of the CDR3: TGCGCCAGCAGCTGGACAGGGGCGGGTCAGCCCCAGCATTTT. As protein: CASSWTGAGQPQHF. Full variable domain (missing parts from reference TRBV5-1 and TRBJ1-5): KAGVTQTPRYLIKTRGQQVTLSCSPISGHRSVSWYQQTPGQGLQFLFEYFSETQRNKGNFPGRFSGRQFSNSRSEMNVSTLELGDSALYLCASSWTGAGQPQHFGDGTRLSIL.

Only a few counts were recorded for this clone. This same CDR3 is encoded by further DNA sequences in the sample. The V gene is TRBV20-1, the J gene TRBJ1-2, with D unclear. Germline lookup yields CDR1 DFQATT and CDR2 SNEGSKA (reference sequence). The germline V and J ends were trimmed by 5 bases and 2 bases, with 6 bases remaining between them. The CDR3 extends over 11 amino acids. CDR3 bases: TGCAGTGCTTCGGTAAACTATGGCTACACCTTC. It encodes CSASVNYGYTF.

The count of this clone is one. The chain links TRBV7-2 to TRBJ1-2; D call uncertain. CDR1 SGHTA and CDR2 FQGNSA come from the germline V gene. CDR3 size: 14 residues. Trimming left V 4 bases short and J 4 bases short, with 13 bases between. As DNA, the CDR3 is TGTGCCAGCAGCTCTTCCGGGATTTTCTATGGCTACACCTTC. Its translation is CASSSSGIFYGYTF.

Here the CDR3 DNA reads TGTGCCATCAAACCGGGACAGGGGGGAGAGACCCAGTACTTC. It encodes CAIKPGQGGETQYF. J is TRBJ2-5 and V is TRBV10-3, with TRBD1 identical over 11 bases. J lost 4 bases, V lost 7 bases, and 5 bases had no gene match. The CDR3 length is 14 residues. Germline-derived CDR1 and CDR2 are ENHRY and SYGVKD.

This clone was seen only a few times. This rearrangement joins TRBV12-3 or TRBV12-4 to TRBJ1-2, with D possibly TRBD1 on 5 matching bases. The germline V and J ends were trimmed by 1 base and 8 bases, with 11 bases remaining between them. This CDR3 comprises 13 residues. The CDR3 coding sequence is TGTGCCAGCAGTTTAGGACAGCAGTGGGGCTACACCTTC. Protein sequence: CASSLGQQWGYTF.

The chain combines TRBV19 with TRBJ1-2; D may be TRBD1 (6 bases). Per the germline V gene, CDR1 is LNHDA and CDR2 is SQIVND (reference sequence). This CDR3 spans 16 amino acids. With 0 bases removed from V and 2 bases from J, the gap between germline ends came to 13 bases. The CDR3 spells CASSIDYRVPNYGYTF. The CDR3 nucleotides are TGTGCCAGTAGTATAGATTACAGGGTACCCAACTATGGCTACACCTTC.

The CDR3 sequence is CASRDRVGEQYF. CDR3 in DNA: TGTGCCAGCAGGGACAGGGTGGGAGAGCAGTACTTC. The rearrangement links TRBV27 to TRBJ2-7; 8 bases line up with TRBD1. Germline CDR1 and CDR2: MNHEY and SMNVEV (reference sequence). The CDR3 contains 12 residues. Trimming took 6 bases from V and 7 from J; bases not matched to a gene: 5.

The chain uses TRBV30 and TRBJ1-5, with 9 bases matching TRBD1. Germline CDR1 is GTSNPN and CDR2 is SVGIG (reference sequence). The length of the CDR3 is 15 residues. The ends lost 3 bases at V and 7 bases at J; junction bases unmatched: 10. The CDR3 region is CAWSVGRQGGQPQHF. The CDR3 region has the DNA TGTGCCTGGAGCGTAGGCCGACAGGGGGGACAGCCCCAGCATTTT.

J is TRBJ1-4 and V is TRBV5-4, with 8 bases lining up with TRBD1. CDR1 SGHNT and CDR2 YYREEE come from the germline V gene (reference sequence). V trimming: 4 bases; J trimming: 14 bases; junction bases outside the gene matches: 7. CDR3 length: 12 residues. The CDR3 DNA reads as TGTGCCAGCAGCGGAGTACAGGGGGTTCTGTTTTTT. Amino acid sequence: CASSGVQGVLFF.